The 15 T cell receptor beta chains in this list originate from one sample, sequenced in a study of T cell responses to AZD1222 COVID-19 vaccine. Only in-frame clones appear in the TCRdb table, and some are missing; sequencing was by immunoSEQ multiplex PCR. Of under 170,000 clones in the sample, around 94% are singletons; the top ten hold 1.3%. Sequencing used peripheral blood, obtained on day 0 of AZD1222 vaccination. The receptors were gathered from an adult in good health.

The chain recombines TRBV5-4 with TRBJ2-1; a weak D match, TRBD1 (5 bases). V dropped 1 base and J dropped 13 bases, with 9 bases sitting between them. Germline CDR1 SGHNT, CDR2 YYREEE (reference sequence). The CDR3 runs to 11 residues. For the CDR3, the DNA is TGTGCCAGCAGCTTGACAGGTAGTCAGTTCTTC. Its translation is CASSLTGSQFF.

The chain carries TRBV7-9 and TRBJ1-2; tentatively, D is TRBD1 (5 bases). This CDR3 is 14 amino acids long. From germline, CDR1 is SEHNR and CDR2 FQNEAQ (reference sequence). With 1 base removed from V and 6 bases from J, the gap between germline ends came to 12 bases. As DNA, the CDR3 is TGTGCCAGCAGCTTAGTTGCAGGGTGGCATGGCTACACCTTC. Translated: CASSLVAGWHGYTF.

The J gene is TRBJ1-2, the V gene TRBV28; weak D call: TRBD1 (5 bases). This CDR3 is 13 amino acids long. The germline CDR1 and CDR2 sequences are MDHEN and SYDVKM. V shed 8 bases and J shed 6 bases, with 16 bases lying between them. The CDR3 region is CASRVGGGDGYTF. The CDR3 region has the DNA TGTGCCAGCCGAGTTGGGGGAGGGGATGGCTACACCTTC.

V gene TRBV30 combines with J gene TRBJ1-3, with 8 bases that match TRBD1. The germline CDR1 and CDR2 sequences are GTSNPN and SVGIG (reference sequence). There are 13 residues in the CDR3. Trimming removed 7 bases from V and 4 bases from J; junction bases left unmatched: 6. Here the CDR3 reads CASKTGAGNTIYF. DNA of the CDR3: TGTGCCTCTAAGACAGGGGCCGGAAACACCATATATTTT.

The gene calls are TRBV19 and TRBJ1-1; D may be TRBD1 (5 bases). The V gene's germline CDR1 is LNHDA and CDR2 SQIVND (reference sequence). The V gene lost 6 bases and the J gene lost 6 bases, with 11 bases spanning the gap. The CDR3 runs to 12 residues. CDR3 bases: TGTGCCAGTAGGGGGGGGTACTCTGAAGCTTTCTTT. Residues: CASRGGYSEAFF. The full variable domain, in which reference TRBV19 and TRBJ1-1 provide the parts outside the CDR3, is DGGITQSPKYLFRKEGQNVTLSCEQNLNHDAMYWYRQDPGQGLRLIYYSQIVNDFQKGDIAEGYSVSREKKESFPLTVTSAQKNPTAFYLCASRGGYSEAFFGQGTRLTVV.

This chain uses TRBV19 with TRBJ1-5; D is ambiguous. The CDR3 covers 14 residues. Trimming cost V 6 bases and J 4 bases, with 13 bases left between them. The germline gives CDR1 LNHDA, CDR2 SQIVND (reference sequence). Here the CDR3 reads CASSSYSGNQPQHF. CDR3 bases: TGTGCCAGTAGCTCTTACAGCGGAAATCAGCCCCAGCATTTT.

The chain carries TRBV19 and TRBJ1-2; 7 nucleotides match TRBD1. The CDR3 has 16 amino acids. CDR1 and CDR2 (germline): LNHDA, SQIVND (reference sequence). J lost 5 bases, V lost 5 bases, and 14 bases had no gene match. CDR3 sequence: CASSPGGPSKRYGYTF. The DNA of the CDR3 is TGTGCCAGTAGTCCAGGGGGGCCTTCTAAACGGTATGGCTACACCTTC.

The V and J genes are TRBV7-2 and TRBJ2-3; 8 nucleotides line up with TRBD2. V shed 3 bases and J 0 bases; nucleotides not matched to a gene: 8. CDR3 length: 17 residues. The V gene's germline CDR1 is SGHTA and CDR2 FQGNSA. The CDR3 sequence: CASSFGGGRLSTDTQYF. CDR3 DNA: TGTGCCAGCAGCTTCGGGGGCGGGAGGCTGAGCACAGATACGCAGTATTTT. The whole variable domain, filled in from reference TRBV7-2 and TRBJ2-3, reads GAGVSQSPSNKVTEKGKDVELRCDPISGHTALYWYRQSLGQGLEFLIYFQGNSAPDKSGLPSDRFSAERTGGSVSTLTIQRTQQEDSAVYLCASSFGGGRLSTDTQYFGPGTRLTVL.

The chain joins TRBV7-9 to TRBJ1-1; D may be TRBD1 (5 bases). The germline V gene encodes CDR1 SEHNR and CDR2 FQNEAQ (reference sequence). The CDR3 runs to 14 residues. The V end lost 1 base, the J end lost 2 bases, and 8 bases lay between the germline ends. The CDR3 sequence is CASSLGRDNTEAFF. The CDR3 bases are TGTGCCAGCAGCTTAGGGAGGGACAACACTGAAGCTTTCTTT.

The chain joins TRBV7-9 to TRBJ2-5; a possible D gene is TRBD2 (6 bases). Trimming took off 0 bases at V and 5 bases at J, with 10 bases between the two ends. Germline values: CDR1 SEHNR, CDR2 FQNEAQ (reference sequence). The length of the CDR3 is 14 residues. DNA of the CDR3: TGTGCCAGCAGCTTAGCATCACTAGCTGAGACCCAGTACTTC. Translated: CASSLASLAETQYF.

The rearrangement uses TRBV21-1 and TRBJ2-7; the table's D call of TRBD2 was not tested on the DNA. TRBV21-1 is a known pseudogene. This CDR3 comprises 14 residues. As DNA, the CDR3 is TGTGCCAGCAGCTGGGACTCAAGCTCCTACGAGCAGTACGTC. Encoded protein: CASSWDSSSYEQYV.

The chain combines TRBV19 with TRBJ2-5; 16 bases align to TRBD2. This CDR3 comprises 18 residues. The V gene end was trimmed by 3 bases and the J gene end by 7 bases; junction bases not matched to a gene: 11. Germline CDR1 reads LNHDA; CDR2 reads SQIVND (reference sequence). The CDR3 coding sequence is TGTGCCAGTAGTATTGGCACCGGGACTAGCGGGAGGGCCGGGACCCAGTACTTC. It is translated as CASSIGTGTSGRAGTQYF. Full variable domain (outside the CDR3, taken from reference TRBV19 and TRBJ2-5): DGGITQSPKYLFRKEGQNVTLSCEQNLNHDAMYWYRQDPGQGLRLIYYSQIVNDFQKGDIAEGYSVSREKKESFPLTVTSAQKNPTAFYLCASSIGTGTSGRAGTQYFGPGTRLLVL.

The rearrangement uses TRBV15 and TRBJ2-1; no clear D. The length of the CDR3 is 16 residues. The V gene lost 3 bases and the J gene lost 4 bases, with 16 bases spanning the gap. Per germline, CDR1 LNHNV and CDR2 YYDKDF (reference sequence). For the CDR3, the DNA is TGTGCCACCAGCAGGGTATCTGCCAGGTCATACAATGAGCAGTTCTTC. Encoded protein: CATSRVSARSYNEQFF.

The CDR3, as DNA: TGTGCCAGCTCACCATATAACAGGGGTATCGACACTGAAGCTTTCTTT. It codes for CASSPYNRGIDTEAFF. The chain couples TRBV18 to TRBJ1-1, with 7 nucleotides matching TRBD1. Germline V gene data show CDR1 as KGHSH and CDR2 as LQKENI. V was clipped by 2 bases and J by 3 bases; unmatched bases: 9. The CDR3 has 16 residues.

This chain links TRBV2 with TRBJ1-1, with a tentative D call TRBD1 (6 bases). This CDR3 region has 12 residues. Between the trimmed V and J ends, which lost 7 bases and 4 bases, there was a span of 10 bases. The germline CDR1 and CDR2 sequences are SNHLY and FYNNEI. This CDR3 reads CASTGDGTEAFF. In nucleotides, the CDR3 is TGTGCCAGCACAGGGGACGGCACTGAAGCTTTCTTT.